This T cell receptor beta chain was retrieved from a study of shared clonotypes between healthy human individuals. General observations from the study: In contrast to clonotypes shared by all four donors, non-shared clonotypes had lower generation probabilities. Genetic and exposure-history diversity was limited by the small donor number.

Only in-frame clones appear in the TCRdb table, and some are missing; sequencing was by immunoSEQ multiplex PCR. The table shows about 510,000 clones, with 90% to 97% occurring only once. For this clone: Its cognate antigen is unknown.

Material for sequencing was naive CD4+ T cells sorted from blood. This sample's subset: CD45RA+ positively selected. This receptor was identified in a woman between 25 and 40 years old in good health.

The CDR3 DNA is TGTGCCAGCGGGCCAGGACGCCAAGAGACCCAGTACTTC. Translating it yields CASGPGRQETQYF. V usage is TRBV7-9 and J usage is TRBJ2-5, with D hard to call. The CDR3 has 13 residues. With 8 bases removed from V and 1 base from J, the gap between germline ends came to 11 bases. Germline CDR1 reads SEHNR; CDR2 reads FQNEAQ (reference sequence).